Given below is one T cell receptor (beta chain) in context. Its antigen is not known. These data belong to a study of long-term antiretroviral therapy in people with HIV. The study, taken as a whole, reports: On ART adherence, viral resistance or therapy changes, no data were available. The repertoire was dominated at all time points by clones expanded before ART. Collection of the blood, which took place between the mid-2000s and the late 2010s, possibly occurred under older ART regimens.

At the survey level, the v3.0 immunoSEQ assay was run. Clones were read by immunoSEQ multiplex PCR, and TCRdb kept only the in-frame ones, dropping some. The profile covers tens of thousands of clones, with about 88% appearing a single time and around 4.6% taken by the ten largest. Germline V gene sequence: CDR1 MNHEY, CDR2 SVGAGI. This CDR3 has 13 residues. Trimming removed 6 bases from V and 4 bases from J; junction bases left unmatched: 4. The sample was unsorted PBMCs, taken roughly 2.9 years before starting antiretroviral therapy. This TCR was recovered from a woman in her 30s with HIV. The chain uses TRBV6-5 and TRBJ2-3, with 7 bases identical to TRBD1. CDR3 sequence: CASRTGSADTQYF. CDR3 DNA sequence: TGTGCCAGCAGGACAGGGAGCGCAGATACGCAGTATTTT.